This is a list of T cell receptor beta chains from one sample in a study of blood T cells in healthy people across ages. Via MiXCR, TCRdb re-called the 5' RACE reads, giving one row per CDR3 protein. The sample includes under 2,000,000 distinct CDR3 sequences, less than 50% of them seen just once. Sequences were obtained from blood. The receptors shown here come from a woman between 40 and 55 years old in good health. Both conserved end residues are part of each CDR3. A D gene is named only where the DNA matches it firmly. For some rows the clone size is stated as once, few or many, or as a class when expanded; others skip it.

TGCAGCGTTGAAAACAGGGGAGGCCCTACAGATACGCAGTATTTT	CSVENRGGPTDTQYF	TRBV29-1	15	-	-	TRBJ2-3
TGCAGTGCTAGAGATCGGGCGGGGGGGTTCTACAATGAGCAGTTCTTC	CSARDRAGGFYNEQFF	TRBV20-1	16	TRBD2	few	TRBJ2-1
TGCAGTGCTAGAGATCCGTCCGGGGGGTACTACGAGCAGTACTTC	CSARDPSGGYYEQYF	TRBV20-1	15	TRBD2	-	TRBJ2-7
TGTGCCAGCAGCCAAGAGAGACTACAAGAGACCCAGTACTTC	CASSQERLQETQYF	TRBV4-2	14	-	few	TRBJ2-5
TGCGCCAGCCGCACAGGGATGGGGACAGATACGCAGTATTTT	CASRTGMGTDTQYF	TRBV4-3	14	-	once	TRBJ2-3
TGTGCCAGCAGCCCCAGGTGGGGATCCACAGATACGCAGTATTTT	CASSPRWGSTDTQYF	TRBV7-2	15	-	-	TRBJ2-3
TGTGCCAGCAGTCCTCGTCGACAGGGAAGGACTGAAGCTTTCTTT	CASSPRRQGRTEAFF	TRBV25-1	15	TRBD1	-	TRBJ1-1
TGTGCCTCCAGACAGGGACCCTCTGGGGCCAACGTCCTGACTTTC	CASRQGPSGANVLTF	TRBV12-3/TRBV12-4	15	TRBD1	few	TRBJ2-6
TGTGCCAGCAGCCGTGGAGGCCAGGAGCTCTCCTACGAGCAGTACTTC	CASSRGGQELSYEQYF	TRBV7-6	16	-	few	TRBJ2-7
TGTGCCAGCAATGGAGGGACAGTCTACTATGGCTACACCTTC	CASNGGTVYYGYTF	TRBV2	14	TRBD1	-	TRBJ1-2
TGCGCCAGCAGCCAAGATCACAGGGCACCGGAAAAACTGTTTTTT	CASSQDHRAPEKLFF	TRBV4-3	15	-	-	TRBJ1-4
TGTGCCAGCAGCTTAGATGTGGACAGGGCAGGGATCTATGGCTACACCTTC	CASSLDVDRAGIYGYTF	TRBV11-2	17	TRBD1	-	TRBJ1-2
TGTGCCAGCAGCCCAGGCGGAGGGAGCCTTAACTATGGCTACACCTTC	CASSPGGGSLNYGYTF	TRBV7-9	16	-	-	TRBJ1-2
TGTGCCAGCAGCCGTAGAACAGGGACCGGAAACACCATATATTTT	CASSRRTGTGNTIYF	TRBV14	15	-	-	TRBJ1-3
TGTGCCAGCAGCATTGACAGAGTGGCCAAAAACATTCAGTACTTC	CASSIDRVAKNIQYF	TRBV12-3/TRBV12-4	15	-	-	TRBJ2-4
TGTGCCAGCAGCTTAGACCCCCAGGACAGGCGAGATCAGCCCCAGCATTTT	CASSLDPQDRRDQPQHF	TRBV7-2	17	TRBD1	-	TRBJ1-5
TGTGCCAGCAGCAGTCCGGACGGGGGGTTACGCGGGGAGCTGTTTTTT	CASSSPDGGLRGELFF	TRBV7-6	16	TRBD2	-	TRBJ2-2
TGTGCCAGCAGCGCCTTCCGGGACATCGGGGCCAAAAACATTCAGTACTTC	CASSAFRDIGAKNIQYF	TRBV7-8	17	-	-	TRBJ2-4
TGTGCCAGCAGCCGGACAGGGAACGGCGAGCAGTACTTC	CASSRTGNGEQYF	TRBV7-2	13	TRBD1	many	TRBJ2-7
TGCGCCAGCAGCCAAGATGGACCCCCGAGCTCCTACGAGCAGTACTTC	CASSQDGPPSSYEQYF	TRBV4-3	16	-	few	TRBJ2-7
TGCAGTGCTAGACCAGGACTAGCGGGGGCTGAGACCCAGTACTTC	CSARPGLAGAETQYF	TRBV20-1	15	TRBD2	once	TRBJ2-5
TGCAGTGCTAGAGGCCCCCGGGGACAGGGACGAGAGACCCAGTACTTC	CSARGPRGQGRETQYF	TRBV20-1	16	TRBD1	-	TRBJ2-5
TGTGCCAGCAGCTGGGCCCAGGGCTCAAATCAGCCCCAGCATTTT	CASSWAQGSNQPQHF	TRBV12-3/TRBV12-4	15	-	-	TRBJ1-5
TGTGCCAGCAGCTTAAGGGGACTAGCGGGGGGGAAAAACATTCAGTACTTC	CASSLRGLAGGKNIQYF	TRBV7-2	17	TRBD2	few	TRBJ2-4